The TCR beta chain described here comes from a study of blood T cell repertoires in COVID-19. CDR1 and CDR2 from the germline V gene are MGHRA and YSYEKL. This CDR3 comprises 16 residues. Losses at the gene ends were 4 bases for V and 3 bases for J; bases not matched to a gene: 9. TCRdb keeps only in-frame clones here, not all; method: immunoSEQ multiplex PCR. The sample holds about 190,000 clones, approximately 91% seen once. This TCR was recovered from a young man with active or convalescent COVID-19. This rearrangement joins TRBV4-1 to TRBJ1-2; 9 bases match TRBD1. Material: peripheral blood. In DNA, the CDR3 is TGCGCCAGCAGCCTTCCCGGGACAGGGTTGTACTATGGCTACACCTTC. As protein: CASSLPGTGLYYGYTF.